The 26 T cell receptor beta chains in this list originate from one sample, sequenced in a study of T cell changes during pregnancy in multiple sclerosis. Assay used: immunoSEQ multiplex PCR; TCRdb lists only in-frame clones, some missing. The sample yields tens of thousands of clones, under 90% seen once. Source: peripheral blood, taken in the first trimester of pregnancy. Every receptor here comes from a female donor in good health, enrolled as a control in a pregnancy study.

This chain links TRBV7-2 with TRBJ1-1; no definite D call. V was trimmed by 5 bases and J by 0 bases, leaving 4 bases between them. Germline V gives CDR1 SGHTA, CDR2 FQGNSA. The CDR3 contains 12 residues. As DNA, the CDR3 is TGTGCCAGCAGCCTTATGAACACTGAAGCTTTCTTT. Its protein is CASSLMNTEAFF.

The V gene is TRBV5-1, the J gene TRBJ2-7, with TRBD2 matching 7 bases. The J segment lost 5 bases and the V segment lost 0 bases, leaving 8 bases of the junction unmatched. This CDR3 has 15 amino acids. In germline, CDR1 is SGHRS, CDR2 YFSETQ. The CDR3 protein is CASSLGNSGYNEQYF. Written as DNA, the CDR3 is TGCGCCAGCAGCTTGGGTAATAGCGGGTACAACGAGCAGTACTTC. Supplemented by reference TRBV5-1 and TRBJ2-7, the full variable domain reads KAGVTQTPRYLIKTRGQQVTLSCSPISGHRSVSWYQQTPGQGLQFLFEYFSETQRNKGNFPGRFSGRQFSNSRSEMNVSTLELGDSALYLCASSLGNSGYNEQYFGPGTRLTVT.

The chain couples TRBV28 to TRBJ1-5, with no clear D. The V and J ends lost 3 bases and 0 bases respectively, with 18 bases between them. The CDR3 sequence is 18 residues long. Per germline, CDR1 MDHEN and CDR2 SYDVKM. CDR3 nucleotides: TGTGCCAGCAGTTTTTTTAACCAGCCTGACTATAGCAATCAGCCCCAGCATTTT. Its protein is CASSFFNQPDYSNQPQHF.

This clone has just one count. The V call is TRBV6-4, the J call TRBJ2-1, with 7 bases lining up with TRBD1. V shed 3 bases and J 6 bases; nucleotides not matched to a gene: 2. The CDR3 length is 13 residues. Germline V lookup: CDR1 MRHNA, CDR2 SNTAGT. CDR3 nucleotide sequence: TGTGCCAGCAGTGAGAGGGACAGCAATGAGCAGTTCTTC. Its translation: CASSERDSNEQFF.

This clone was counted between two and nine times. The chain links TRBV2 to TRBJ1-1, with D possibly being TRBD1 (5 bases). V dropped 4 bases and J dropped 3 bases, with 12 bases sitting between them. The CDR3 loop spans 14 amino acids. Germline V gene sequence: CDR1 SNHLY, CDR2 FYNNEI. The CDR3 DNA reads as TGTGCCAGCAGTGGTCAGGGAGGGGACACTGAAGCTTTCTTT. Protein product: CASSGQGGDTEAFF.

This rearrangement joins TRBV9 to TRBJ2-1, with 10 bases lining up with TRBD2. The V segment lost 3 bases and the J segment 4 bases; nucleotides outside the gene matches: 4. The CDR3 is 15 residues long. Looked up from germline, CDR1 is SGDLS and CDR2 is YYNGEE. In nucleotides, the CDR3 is TGTGCCAGCAGCGAGACTAGCGGGTCTTACAATGAGCAGTTCTTC. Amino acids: CASSETSGSYNEQFF.

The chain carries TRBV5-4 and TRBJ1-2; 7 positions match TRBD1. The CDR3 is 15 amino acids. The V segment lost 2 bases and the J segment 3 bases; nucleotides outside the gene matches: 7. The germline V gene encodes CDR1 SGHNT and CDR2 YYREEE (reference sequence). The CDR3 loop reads CASSFIDRDDYGYTF. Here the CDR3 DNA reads TGTGCCAGCAGCTTTATCGACAGGGACGACTATGGCTACACCTTC.

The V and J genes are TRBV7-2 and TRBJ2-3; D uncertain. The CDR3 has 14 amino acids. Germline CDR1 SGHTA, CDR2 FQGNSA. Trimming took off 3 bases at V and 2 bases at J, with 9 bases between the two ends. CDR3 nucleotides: TGTGCCAGCAGCTTTACCCAGGCCACAGATACGCAGTATTTT. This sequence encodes CASSFTQATDTQYF.

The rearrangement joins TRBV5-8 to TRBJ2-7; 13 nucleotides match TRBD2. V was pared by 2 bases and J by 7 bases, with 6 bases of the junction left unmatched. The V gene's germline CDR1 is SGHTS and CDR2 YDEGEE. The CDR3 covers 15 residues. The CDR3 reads CASSFYPGLAGEQYF. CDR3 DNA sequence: TGTGCCAGCAGCTTTTATCCGGGACTAGCGGGAGAGCAGTACTTC.

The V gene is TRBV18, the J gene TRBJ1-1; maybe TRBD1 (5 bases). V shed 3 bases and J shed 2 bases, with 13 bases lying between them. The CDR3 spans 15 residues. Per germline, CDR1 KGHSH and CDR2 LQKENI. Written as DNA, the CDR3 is TGTGCCAGCTCACCTTTAGGGGTCCAAAACACTGAAGCTTTCTTT. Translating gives CASSPLGVQNTEAFF.

This CDR3 reads CATRTGAYEQYF. CDR3 in DNA: TGTGCCACCCGGACAGGGGCTTACGAGCAGTACTTC. V is TRBV10-3 and J is TRBJ2-7; the match to TRBD1 covers 9 bases. Germline trimming cut 10 bases from V and 4 bases from J; bases unmatched to any gene: 5. CDR1 and CDR2 from the germline V gene are ENHRY and SYGVKD. The CDR3 totals 12 residues.

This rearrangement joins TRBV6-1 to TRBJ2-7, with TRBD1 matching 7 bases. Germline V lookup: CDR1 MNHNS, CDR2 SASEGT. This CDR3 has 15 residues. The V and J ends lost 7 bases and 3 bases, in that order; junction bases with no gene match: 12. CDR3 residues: CASNPGWDSRYEQYF. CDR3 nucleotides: TGTGCCAGCAACCCGGGTTGGGACAGCCGCTACGAGCAGTACTTC.

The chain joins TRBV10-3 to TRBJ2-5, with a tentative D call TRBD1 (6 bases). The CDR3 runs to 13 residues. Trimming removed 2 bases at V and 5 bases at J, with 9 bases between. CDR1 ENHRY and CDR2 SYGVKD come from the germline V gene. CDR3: CAISEAGDETQYF. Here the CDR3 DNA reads TGTGCCATCAGTGAGGCAGGGGACGAGACCCAGTACTTC.

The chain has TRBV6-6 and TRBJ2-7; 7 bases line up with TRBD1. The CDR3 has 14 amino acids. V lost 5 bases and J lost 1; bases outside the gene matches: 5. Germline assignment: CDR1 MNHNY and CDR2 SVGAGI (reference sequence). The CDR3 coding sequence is TGTGCCAGCAGTCTCCACAGGGGTTCCTACGAGCAGTACTTC. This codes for CASSLHRGSYEQYF.

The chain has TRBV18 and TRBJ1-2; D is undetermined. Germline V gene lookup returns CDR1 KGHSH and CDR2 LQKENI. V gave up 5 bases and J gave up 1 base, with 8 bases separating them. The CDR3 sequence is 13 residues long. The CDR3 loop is CASSDGDNYGYTF. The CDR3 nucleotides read TGTGCCAGCTCAGACGGGGATAACTATGGCTACACCTTC.

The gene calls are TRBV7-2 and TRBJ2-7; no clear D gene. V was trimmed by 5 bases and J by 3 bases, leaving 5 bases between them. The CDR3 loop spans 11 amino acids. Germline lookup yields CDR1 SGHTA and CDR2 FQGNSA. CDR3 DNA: TGTGCCAGCAGCGAGCACTACGAGCAGTACTTC. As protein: CASSEHYEQYF.

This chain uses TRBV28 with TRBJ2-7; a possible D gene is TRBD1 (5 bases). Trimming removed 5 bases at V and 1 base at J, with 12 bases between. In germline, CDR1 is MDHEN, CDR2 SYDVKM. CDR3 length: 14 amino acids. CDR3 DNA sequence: TGTGCCAGCAGTGGACATGACACGTCCTACGAGCAGTACTTC. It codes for CASSGHDTSYEQYF. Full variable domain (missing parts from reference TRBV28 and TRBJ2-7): DVKVTQSSRYLVKRTGEKVFLECVQDMDHENMFWYRQDPGLGLRLIYFSYDVKMKEKGDIPEGYSVSREKKERFSLILESASTNQTSMYLCASSGHDTSYEQYFGPGTRLTVT.

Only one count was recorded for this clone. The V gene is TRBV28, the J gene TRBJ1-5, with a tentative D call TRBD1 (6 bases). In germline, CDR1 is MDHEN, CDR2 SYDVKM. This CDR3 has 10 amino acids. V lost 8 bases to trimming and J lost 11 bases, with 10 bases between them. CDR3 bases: TGTGCCAGCGCGGGGGGCACCCAGCATTTT. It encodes CASAGGTQHF.

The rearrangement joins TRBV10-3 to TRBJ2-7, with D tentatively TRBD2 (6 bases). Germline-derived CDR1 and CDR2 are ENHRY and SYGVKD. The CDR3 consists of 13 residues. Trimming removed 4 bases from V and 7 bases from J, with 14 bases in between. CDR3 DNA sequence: TGTGCCATCAGTGGGTCGGGACTTAGGGAGCAGTACTTC. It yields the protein CAISGSGLREQYF.

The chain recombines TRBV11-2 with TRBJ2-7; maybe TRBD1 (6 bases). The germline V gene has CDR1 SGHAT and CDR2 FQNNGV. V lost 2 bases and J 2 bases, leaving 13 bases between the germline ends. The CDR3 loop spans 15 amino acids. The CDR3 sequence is CASSLSQGSTYEQYF. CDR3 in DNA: TGTGCCAGCAGCTTATCACAGGGATCCACCTACGAGCAGTACTTC. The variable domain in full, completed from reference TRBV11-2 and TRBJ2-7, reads EAGVAQSPRYKIIEKRQSVAFWCNPISGHATLYWYQQILGQGPKLLIQFQNNGVVDDSQLPKDRFSAERLKGVDSTLKIQPAKLEDSAVYLCASSLSQGSTYEQYFGPGTRLTVT.

In DNA form, the CDR3 reads TGTGCCAGCAGTGCTCAGACAGATTACGAGCAGTACTTC. It encodes CASSAQTDYEQYF. The chain is built from TRBV6-1 and TRBJ2-7; D perhaps matches TRBD1 (5 bases). The CDR3 contains 13 residues. The V end was cut by 4 bases, the J end by 4 bases, with 11 bases between. CDR1 and CDR2 from the germline V gene are MNHNS and SASEGT.

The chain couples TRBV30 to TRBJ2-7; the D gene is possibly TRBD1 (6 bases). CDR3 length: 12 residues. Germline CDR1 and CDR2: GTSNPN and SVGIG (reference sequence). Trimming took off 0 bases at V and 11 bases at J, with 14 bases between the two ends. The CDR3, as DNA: TGTGCCTGGAGTGTACAGGGATACCGGGAGTACTTC. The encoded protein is CAWSVQGYREYF.

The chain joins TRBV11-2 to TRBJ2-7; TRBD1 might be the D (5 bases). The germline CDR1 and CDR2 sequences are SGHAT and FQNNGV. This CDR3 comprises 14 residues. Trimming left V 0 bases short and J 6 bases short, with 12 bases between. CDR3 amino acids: CASSLDRANREQYF. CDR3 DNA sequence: TGTGCCAGCAGCTTAGACAGGGCGAACCGCGAGCAGTACTTC.

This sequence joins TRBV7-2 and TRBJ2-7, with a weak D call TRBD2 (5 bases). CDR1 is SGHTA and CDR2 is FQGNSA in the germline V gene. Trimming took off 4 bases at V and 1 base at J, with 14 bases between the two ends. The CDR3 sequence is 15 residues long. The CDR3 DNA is TGTGCCAGCAGCTCCAGAGAGGGATGGTCCTACGAGCAGTACTTC. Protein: CASSSREGWSYEQYF.

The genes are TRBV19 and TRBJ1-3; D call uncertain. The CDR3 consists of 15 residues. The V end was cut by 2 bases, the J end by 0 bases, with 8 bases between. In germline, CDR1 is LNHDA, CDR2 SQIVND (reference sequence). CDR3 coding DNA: TGTGCCAGTAGTATAAGTGGACTCTCTGGAAACACCATATATTTT. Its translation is CASSISGLSGNTIYF. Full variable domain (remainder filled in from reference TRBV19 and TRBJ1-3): DGGITQSPKYLFRKEGQNVTLSCEQNLNHDAMYWYRQDPGQGLRLIYYSQIVNDFQKGDIAEGYSVSREKKESFPLTVTSAQKNPTAFYLCASSISGLSGNTIYFGEGSWLTVV.

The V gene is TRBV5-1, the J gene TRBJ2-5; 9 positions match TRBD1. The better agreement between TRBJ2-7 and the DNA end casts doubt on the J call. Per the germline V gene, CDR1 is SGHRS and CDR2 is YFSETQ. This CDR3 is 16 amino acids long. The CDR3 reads CASSLLSTGGGSEQYF. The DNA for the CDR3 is TGCGCCAGCAGCTTGCTGTCGACAGGGGGTGGAAGCGAGCAGTACTTC.